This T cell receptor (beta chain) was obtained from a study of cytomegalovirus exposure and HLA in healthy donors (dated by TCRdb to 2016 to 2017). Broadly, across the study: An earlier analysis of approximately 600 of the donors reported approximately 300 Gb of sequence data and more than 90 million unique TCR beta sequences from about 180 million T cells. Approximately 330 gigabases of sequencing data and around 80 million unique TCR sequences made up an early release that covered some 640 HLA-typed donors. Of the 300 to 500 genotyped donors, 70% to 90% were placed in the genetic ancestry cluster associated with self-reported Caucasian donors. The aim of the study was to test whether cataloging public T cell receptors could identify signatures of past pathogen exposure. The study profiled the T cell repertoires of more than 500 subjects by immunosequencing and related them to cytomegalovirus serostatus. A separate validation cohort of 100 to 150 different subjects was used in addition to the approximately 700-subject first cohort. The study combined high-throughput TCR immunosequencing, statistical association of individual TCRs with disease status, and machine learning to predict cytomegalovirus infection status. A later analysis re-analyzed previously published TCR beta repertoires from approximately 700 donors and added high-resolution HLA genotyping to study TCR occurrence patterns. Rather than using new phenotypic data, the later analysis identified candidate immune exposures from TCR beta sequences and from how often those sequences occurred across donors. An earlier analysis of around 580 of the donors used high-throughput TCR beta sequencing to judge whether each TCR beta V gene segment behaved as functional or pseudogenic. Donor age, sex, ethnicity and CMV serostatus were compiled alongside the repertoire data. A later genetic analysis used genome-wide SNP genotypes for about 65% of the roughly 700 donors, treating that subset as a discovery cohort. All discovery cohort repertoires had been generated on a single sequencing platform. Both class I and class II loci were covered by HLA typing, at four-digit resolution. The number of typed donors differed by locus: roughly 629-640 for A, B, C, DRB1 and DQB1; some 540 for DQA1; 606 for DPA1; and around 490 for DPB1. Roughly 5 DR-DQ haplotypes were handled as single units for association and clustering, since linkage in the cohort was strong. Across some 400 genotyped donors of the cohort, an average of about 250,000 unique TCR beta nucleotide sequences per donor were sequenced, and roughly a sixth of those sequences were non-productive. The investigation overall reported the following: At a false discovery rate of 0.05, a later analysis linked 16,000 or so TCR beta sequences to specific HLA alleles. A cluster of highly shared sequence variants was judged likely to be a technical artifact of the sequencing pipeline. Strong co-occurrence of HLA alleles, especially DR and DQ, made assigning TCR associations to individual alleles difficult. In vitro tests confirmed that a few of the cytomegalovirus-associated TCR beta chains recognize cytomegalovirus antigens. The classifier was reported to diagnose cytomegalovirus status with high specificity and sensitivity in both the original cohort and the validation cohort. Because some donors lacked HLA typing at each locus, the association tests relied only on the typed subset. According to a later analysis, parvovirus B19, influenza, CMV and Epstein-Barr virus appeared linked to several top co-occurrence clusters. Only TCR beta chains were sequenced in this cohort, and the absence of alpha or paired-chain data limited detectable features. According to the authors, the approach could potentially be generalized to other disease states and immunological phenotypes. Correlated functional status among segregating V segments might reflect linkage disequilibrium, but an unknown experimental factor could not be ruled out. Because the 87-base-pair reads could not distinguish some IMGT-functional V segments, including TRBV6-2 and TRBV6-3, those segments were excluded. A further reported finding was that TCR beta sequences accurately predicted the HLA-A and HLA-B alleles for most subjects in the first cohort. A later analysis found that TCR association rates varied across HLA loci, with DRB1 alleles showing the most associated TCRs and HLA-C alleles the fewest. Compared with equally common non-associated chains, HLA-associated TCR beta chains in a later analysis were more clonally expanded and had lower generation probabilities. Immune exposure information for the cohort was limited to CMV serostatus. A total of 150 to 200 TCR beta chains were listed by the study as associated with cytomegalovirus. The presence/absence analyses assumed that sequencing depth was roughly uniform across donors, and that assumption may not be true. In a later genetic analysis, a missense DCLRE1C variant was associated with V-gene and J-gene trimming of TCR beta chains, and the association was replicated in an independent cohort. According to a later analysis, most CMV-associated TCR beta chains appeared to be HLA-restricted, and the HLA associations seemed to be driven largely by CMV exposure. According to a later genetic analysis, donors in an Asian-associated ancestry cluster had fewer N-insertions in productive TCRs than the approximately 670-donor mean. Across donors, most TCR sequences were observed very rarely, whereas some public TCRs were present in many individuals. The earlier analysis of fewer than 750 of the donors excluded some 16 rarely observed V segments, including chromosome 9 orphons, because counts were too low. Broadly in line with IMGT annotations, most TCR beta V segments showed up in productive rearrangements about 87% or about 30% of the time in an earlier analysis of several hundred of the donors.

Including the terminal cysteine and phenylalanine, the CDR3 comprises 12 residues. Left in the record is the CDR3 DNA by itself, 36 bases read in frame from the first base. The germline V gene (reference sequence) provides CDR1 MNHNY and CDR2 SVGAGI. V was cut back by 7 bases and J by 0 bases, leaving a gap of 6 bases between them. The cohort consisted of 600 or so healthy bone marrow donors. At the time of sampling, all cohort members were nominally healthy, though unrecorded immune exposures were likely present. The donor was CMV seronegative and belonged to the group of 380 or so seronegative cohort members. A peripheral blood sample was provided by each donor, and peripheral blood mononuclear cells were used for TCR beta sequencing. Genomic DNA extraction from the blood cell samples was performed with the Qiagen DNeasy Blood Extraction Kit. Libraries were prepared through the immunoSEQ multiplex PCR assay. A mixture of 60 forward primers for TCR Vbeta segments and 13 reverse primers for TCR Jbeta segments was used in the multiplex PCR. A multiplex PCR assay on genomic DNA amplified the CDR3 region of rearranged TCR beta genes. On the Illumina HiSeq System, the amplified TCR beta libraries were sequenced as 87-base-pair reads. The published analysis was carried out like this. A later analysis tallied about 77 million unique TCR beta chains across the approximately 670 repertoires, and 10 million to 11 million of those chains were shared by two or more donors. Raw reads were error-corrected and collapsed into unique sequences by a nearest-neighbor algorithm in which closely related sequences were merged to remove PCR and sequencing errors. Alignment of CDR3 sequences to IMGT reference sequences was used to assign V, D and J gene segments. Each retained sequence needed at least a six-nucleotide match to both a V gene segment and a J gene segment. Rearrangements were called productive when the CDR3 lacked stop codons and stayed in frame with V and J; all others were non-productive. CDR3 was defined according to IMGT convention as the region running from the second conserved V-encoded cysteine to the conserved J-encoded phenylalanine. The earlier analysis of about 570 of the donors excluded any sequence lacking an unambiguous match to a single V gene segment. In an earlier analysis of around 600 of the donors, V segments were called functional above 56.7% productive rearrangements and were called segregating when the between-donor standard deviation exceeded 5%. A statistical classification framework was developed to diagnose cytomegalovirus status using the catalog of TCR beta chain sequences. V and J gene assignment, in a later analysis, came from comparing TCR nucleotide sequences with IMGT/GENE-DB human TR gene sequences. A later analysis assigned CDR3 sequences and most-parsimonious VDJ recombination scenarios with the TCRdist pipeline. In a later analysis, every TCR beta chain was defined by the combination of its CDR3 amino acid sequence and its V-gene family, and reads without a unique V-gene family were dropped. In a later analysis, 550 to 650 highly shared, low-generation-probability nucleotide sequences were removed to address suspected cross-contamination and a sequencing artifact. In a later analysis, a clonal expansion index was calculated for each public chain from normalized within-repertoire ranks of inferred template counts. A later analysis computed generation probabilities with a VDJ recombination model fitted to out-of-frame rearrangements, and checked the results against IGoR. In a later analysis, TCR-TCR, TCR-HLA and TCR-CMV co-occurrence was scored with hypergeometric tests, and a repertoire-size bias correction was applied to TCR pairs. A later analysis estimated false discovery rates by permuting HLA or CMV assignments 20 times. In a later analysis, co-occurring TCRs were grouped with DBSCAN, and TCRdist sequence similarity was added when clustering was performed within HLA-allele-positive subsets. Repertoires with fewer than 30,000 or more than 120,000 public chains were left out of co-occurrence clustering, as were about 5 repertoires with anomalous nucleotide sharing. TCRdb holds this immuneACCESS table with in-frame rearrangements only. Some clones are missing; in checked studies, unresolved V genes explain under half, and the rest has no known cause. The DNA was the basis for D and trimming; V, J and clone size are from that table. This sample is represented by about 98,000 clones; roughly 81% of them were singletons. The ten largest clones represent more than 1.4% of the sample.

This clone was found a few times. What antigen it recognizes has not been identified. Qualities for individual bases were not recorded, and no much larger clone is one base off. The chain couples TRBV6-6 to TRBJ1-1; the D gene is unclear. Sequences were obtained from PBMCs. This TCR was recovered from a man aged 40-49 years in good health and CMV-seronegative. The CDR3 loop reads CASNNLNTEAFF. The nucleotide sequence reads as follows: TGTGCCAGCAATAATTTGAACACTGAAGCTTTCTTT.